These T cell receptor beta chains were read from a single sample in a study of OX40 agonist ivuxolimab in advanced cancers. Some clones are missing from TCRdb's copy, which holds only in-frame ones; the method was immunoSEQ multiplex PCR. The sample records about 26,000 clones, 65% to 80% being singletons. This material consisted of CD4+ or CD8+ T cells sorted from blood, taken in a trial of the OX40 agonist ivuxolimab. The receptors derive from an adult with an advanced solid tumor such as melanoma, head and neck, liver or kidney cancer. Each CDR3 is given with its conserved first and last residue. The D gene is left open where the match is weak. Only part of the rows carry a size: once, few, many, or a class if the clone is expanded.

TRBV6-5	.	TRBJ1-3	few	CASSPTGLSGNTIYF	TGTGCCAGCAGTCCGACTGGGCTCTCTGGAAACACCATATATTTT
TRBV5-4	.	TRBJ2-7	.	CASSQNLREDEQYF	TGTGCCAGCAGCCAGAACCTCAGGGAGGACGAGCAGTACTTC
TRBV2	.	TRBJ1-2	.	CASRGLGRADYGYTF	TGTGCCAGCAGGGGGCTCGGCAGGGCTGACTATGGCTACACCTTC
TRBV27	.	TRBJ1-5	.	CASSFAGGVNSNQPQHF	TGTGCCAGCAGTTTCGCCGGGGGAGTGAATAGCAATCAGCCCCAGCATTTT
TRBV10-3	.	TRBJ1-1	.	CAISAAVQSAEAFF	TGTGCCATCAGTGCCGCCGTTCAGAGCGCTGAAGCTTTCTTT
TRBV19	.	TRBJ1-3	few	CASSIDRLTGNTIYF	TGTGCCAGTAGTATAGATCGCCTGACCGGAAACACCATATATTTT
TRBV27	TRBD1	TRBJ1-1	.	CASSLRGQGNPHTEAFF	TGTGCCAGCAGCCTGAGAGGACAGGGGAATCCCCACACTGAAGCTTTCTTT
TRBV19	TRBD1	TRBJ2-2	.	CASSIARKTGAGELFF	TGTGCCAGTAGTATAGCCCGAAAGACAGGGGCCGGGGAGCTGTTTTTT
TRBV25-1	.	TRBJ1-2	once	CASSDLTTGSYGYTF	TGTGCCAGCAGTGATTTAACGACAGGCTCCTATGGCTACACCTTC
TRBV6-5	.	TRBJ1-2	.	CASTYAASLGGYTF	TGTGCCAGCACCTACGCCGCTTCTCTTGGTGGCTACACCTTC
TRBV7-3	.	TRBJ1-1	.	CASSSRVYTEAFF	TGTGCCAGCAGCTCACGGGTTTACACTGAAGCTTTCTTT
TRBV19	TRBD1	TRBJ1-2	once	CASSIGQGALGYTF	TGTGCCAGTAGTATTGGTCAGGGGGCGCTTGGCTACACCTTC
TRBV11-2	TRBD2	TRBJ2-7	.	CASSSPTIAGGSYEQYF	TGTGCCAGCAGCTCGCCGACAATAGCGGGGGGCTCCTACGAGCAGTACTTC
TRBV29-1	.	TRBJ1-1	.	CSVEDPNNTEAFF	TGCAGCGTTGAAGATCCAAACAACACTGAAGCTTTCTTT
TRBV30	.	TRBJ1-3	.	CAWSILPGNTIYF	TGTGCCTGGAGCATATTGCCTGGAAACACCATATATTTT
TRBV4-2	.	TRBJ2-7	.	CASSLTPGTPYYEQYF	TGTGCCAGCAGCCTAACTCCCGGGACACCTTATTACGAGCAGTACTTC
TRBV14	.	TRBJ1-2	.	CASSHLGGFSSRGYTF	TGTGCCAGCAGCCATCTTGGCGGGTTTTCTTCGCGGGGCTACACCTTC
TRBV6-5	.	TRBJ1-5	once	CASSYGQGDQPQHF	TGTGCCAGCAGTTACGGGCAGGGAGATCAGCCCCAGCATTTT